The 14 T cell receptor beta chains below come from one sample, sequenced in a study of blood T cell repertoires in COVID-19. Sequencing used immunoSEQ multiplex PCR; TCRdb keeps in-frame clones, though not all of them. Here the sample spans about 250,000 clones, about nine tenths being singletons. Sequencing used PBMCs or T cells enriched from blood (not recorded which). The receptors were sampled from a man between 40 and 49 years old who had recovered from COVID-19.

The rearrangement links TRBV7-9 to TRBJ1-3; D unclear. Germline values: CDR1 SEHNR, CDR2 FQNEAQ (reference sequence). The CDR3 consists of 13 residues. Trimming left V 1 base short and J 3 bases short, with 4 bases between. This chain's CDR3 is CASSLDGGNTIYF. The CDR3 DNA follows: TGTGCCAGCAGCTTAGACGGTGGAAACACCATATATTTT.

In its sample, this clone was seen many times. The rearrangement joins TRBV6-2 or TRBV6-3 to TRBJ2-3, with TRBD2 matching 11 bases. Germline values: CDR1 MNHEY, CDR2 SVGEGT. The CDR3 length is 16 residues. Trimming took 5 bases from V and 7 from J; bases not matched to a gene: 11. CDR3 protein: CASSRSSGRMIHTQYF. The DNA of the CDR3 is TGTGCCAGCAGTAGGTCTAGCGGGAGGATGATACATACGCAGTATTTT.

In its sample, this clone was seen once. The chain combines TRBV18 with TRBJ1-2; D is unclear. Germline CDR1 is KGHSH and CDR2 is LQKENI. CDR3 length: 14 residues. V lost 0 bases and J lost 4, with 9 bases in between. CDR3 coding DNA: TGTGCCAGCTCACCACCGCGGGCCAGCTATGGCTACACCTTC. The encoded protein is CASSPPRASYGYTF.

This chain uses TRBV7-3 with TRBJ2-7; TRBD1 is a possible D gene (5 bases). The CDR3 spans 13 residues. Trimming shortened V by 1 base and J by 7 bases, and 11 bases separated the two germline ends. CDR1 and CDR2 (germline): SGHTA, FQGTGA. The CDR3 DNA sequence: TGTGCCAGCAGCTTAATGCAGGGTATGGAGCAGTACTTC. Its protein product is CASSLMQGMEQYF.

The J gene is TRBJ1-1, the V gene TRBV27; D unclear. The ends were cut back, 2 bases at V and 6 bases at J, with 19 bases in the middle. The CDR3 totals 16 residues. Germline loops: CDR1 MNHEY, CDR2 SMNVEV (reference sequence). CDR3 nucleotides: TGTGCCAGCAGTTTAAACCCACCCCCCCGGAGGGCTGAAGCTTTCTTT. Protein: CASSLNPPPRRAEAFF.

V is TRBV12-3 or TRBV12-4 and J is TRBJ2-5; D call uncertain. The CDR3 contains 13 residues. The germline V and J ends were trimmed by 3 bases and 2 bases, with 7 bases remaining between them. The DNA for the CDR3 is TGTGCCAGCAGTTTTACAGCACAAGAGACCCAGTACTTC. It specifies CASSFTAQETQYF.

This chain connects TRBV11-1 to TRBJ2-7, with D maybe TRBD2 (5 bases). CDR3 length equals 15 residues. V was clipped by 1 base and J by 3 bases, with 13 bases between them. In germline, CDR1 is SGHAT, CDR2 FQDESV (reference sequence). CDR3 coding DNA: TGTGCCAGCAGCTTAGAGTCGGGGTCTTACTACGAGCAGTACTTC. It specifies CASSLESGSYYEQYF. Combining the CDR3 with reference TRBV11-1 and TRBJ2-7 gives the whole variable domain EAEVAQSPRYKITEKSQAVAFWCDPISGHATLYWYRQILGQGPELLVQFQDESVVDDSQLPKDRFSAERLKGVDSTLKIQPAELGDSAMYLCASSLESGSYYEQYFGPGTRLTVT.

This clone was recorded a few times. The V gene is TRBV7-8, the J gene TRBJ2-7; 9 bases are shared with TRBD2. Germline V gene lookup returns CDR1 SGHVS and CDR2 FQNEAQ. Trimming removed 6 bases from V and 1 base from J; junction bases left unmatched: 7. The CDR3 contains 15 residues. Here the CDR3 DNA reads TGTGCCAGCAGAGAGCTAACTAGCGGGTCCTACGAGCAGTACTTC. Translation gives CASRELTSGSYEQYF.

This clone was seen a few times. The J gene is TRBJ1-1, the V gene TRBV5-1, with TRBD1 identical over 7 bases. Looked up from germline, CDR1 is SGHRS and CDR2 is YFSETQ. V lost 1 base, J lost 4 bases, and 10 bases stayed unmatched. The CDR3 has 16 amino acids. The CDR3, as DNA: TGCGCCAGCAGCTTGACCACAGGGGAGGATCGCACTGAAGCTTTCTTT. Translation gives CASSLTTGEDRTEAFF.

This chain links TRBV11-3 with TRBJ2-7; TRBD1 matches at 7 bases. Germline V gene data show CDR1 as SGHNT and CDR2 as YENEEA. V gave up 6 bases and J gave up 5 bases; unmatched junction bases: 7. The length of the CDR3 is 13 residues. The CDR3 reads CASSFDRDHEQYF. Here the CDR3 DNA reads TGTGCCAGCAGTTTCGACAGGGACCACGAGCAGTACTTC.

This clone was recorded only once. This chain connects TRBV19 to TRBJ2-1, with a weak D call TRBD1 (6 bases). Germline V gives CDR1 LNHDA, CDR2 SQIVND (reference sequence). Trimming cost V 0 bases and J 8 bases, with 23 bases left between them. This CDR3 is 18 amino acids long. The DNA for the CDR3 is TGTGCCAGTAGTATAGAGACAGGTCGACTCCGGAGTGGCCATGAGCAGTTCTTC. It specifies CASSIETGRLRSGHEQFF. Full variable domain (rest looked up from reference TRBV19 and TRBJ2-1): DGGITQSPKYLFRKEGQNVTLSCEQNLNHDAMYWYRQDPGQGLRLIYYSQIVNDFQKGDIAEGYSVSREKKESFPLTVTSAQKNPTAFYLCASSIETGRLRSGHEQFFGPGTRLTVL.

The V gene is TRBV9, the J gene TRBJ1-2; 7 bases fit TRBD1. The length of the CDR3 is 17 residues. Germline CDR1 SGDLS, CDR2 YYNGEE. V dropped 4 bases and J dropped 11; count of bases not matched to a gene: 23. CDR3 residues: CASSWDTNKGVQGRYTF. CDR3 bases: TGTGCCAGCAGCTGGGACACGAATAAGGGGGTACAGGGGAGGTACACCTTC.

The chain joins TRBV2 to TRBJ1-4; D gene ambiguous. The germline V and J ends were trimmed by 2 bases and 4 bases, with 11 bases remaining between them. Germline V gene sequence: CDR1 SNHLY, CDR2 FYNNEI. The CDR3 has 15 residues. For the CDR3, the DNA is TGTGCCAGCAGTGAACTCATAGGGAGTAATGAAAAACTGTTTTTT. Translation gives CASSELIGSNEKLFF.

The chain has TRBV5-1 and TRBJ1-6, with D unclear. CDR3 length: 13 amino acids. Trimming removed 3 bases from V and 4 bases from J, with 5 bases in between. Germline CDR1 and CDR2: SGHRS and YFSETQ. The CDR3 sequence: CASSSFYNSPLHF. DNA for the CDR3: TGCGCCAGCAGCTCCTTTTATAATTCACCCCTCCACTTT.